These 5 T cell receptor beta chains share one sample of origin, sequenced in a study of OX40 agonist ivuxolimab in advanced cancers. Receptor amplification or capture employed the immunoSEQ multiplex PCR assay. Not all clones reach the TCRdb copy of this immuneACCESS table, which keeps in-frame sequences only. Checked studies attribute under half of the gap to unresolved V genes and leave the rest unexplained. Here the sample has about 86,000 clones; around 85% occur a single time. The top ten clones comprise approximately 1.5% of the sample. The input for sequencing was CD4+ or CD8+ T cells sorted from blood, taken in a trial of the OX40 agonist ivuxolimab. These receptors were obtained from an adult with an advanced solid tumor such as melanoma, head and neck, liver or kidney cancer.

The chain is built from TRBV7-2 and TRBJ1-3, with no clear D. V lost 1 base, J lost 1 base, and 5 bases lay in between. Germline V gives CDR1 SGHTA, CDR2 FQGNSA. This CDR3 is built from 14 residues. The CDR3 nucleotides read TGTGCCAGCAGCTTAGAGACTTCTGGAAACACCATATATTTT. Translating gives CASSLETSGNTIYF.

This rearrangement joins TRBV4-2 to TRBJ1-2; 7 bases map to TRBD1. V shed 3 bases and J 3 bases; nucleotides not matched to a gene: 7. This CDR3 is built from 15 residues. CDR1 and CDR2 (germline): LGHNA, YNFKEQ. The CDR3 coding sequence is TGTGCCAGCAGCCAGCTTAAAGGGGGCGACTATGGCTACACCTTC. It translates to CASSQLKGGDYGYTF.

J is TRBJ1-5 and V is TRBV9, with D tentatively TRBD1 (5 bases). Germline V gives CDR1 SGDLS, CDR2 YYNGEE. There are 15 residues in the CDR3. Trimming pared 4 bases from V and 0 bases from J, leaving 11 bases between. The CDR3 here is CASSPEGNSNQPQHF. CDR3 nucleotides: TGTGCCAGCAGCCCAGAGGGGAATAGCAATCAGCCCCAGCATTTT.

The genes are TRBV5-1 and TRBJ2-3; TRBD2 agrees at 7 bases. Per the germline V gene, CDR1 is SGHRS and CDR2 is YFSETQ. This CDR3 is 15 amino acids long. V lost 2 bases, J lost 1 base, and 4 bases stayed unmatched. CDR3 in DNA: TGCGCCAGCAGCTTTATTCGGGAGGGCACAGATACGCAGTATTTT. Protein: CASSFIREGTDTQYF.

V gene TRBV2 combines with J gene TRBJ1-6; D may be TRBD1 (5 bases). CDR3 length equals 15 residues. Germline assignment: CDR1 SNHLY and CDR2 FYNNEI. Trimming cost V 5 bases and J 7 bases, with 15 bases left between them. The CDR3 nucleotides are TGTGCCAGCAGTTCATCTAGGGGATCGAATTCACCCCTCCACTTT. Protein product: CASSSSRGSNSPLHF.